One sample yielded the 23 T cell receptor beta chains listed below, sequenced in a study of CD8+ T cells in alopecia areata. Extracted RNA was reverse transcribed into cDNA, the sequencing template. Clones were sequenced by immunoSEQ multiplex PCR, and TCRdb holds only the in-frame ones, with some missing. The sample gives about 210,000 clones, 50% to 60% of which show up once; 1.5% to 2% is in the top ten. Treatment specified: oral pan-JAK inhibitor, 5-10 mg twice daily. This sample comprised CD4+ T cells sorted from blood, obtained at week 4, from a patient treated with tofacitinib. These receptors came from a human donor with alopecia areata.

The V gene is TRBV15, the J gene TRBJ1-2, with a possible D match to TRBD1 (5 bases). CDR3 length: 12 amino acids. Germline V gene sequence: CDR1 LNHNV, CDR2 YYDKDF (reference sequence). V gave up 6 bases and J gave up 8 bases, with 13 bases separating them. The CDR3 spells CATSNRGDGYTF. In DNA, the CDR3 is TGTGCCACCAGTAATAGAGGGGACGGCTACACCTTC.

This clone was detected only a few times. Other nucleotide sequences in the sample specify the same CDR3. This chain links TRBV9 with TRBJ2-2, with 7 nucleotides matching TRBD1. V lost 4 bases, J lost 6 bases, and 6 bases stayed unmatched. CDR1 and CDR2 (germline): SGDLS, YYNGEE. The CDR3 is 14 amino acids. CDR3 nucleotides: TGTGCCAGCAGCCCCCGACAGGGCGCCGGGGAGCTGTTTTTT. It specifies CASSPRQGAGELFF. Complete variable domain (other parts from reference TRBV9 and TRBJ2-2): DSGVTQTPKHLITATGQRVTLRCSPRSGDLSVYWYQQSLDQGLQFLIQYYNGEERAKGNILERFSAQQFPDLHSELNLSSLELGDSALYFCASSPRQGAGELFFGEGSRLTVL.

This chain links TRBV2 with TRBJ1-2; D is unclear. CDR1 SNHLY and CDR2 FYNNEI come from the germline V gene. The ends were cut back, 6 bases at V and 12 bases at J, with 20 bases in the middle. The CDR3 has 13 amino acids. The CDR3 DNA is TGTGCCAGCAGGAAGGATCAGAAGGAAGTACACACCTTC. Protein sequence: CASRKDQKEVHTF.

The genes are TRBV25-1 and TRBJ1-1; unclear D gene. Per germline, CDR1 MGHDK and CDR2 SYGVNS. The CDR3 contains 14 residues. Between the trimmed V and J ends, which lost 4 bases and 5 bases, there was a span of 14 bases. The CDR3 is CASSAPSRTTEAFF. DNA for the CDR3: TGTGCCAGCAGTGCCCCAAGCAGAACTACTGAAGCTTTCTTT. Filled out from reference TRBV25-1 and TRBJ1-1, the complete variable domain reads EADIYQTPRYLVIGTGKKITLECSQTMGHDKMYWYQQDPGMELHLIHYSYGVNSTEKGDLSSESTVSRIRTEHFPLTLESARPSHTSQYLCASSAPSRTTEAFFGQGTRLTVV.

The chain joins TRBV7-2 to TRBJ1-1; D is unresolved. Germline V gene lookup returns CDR1 SGHTA and CDR2 FQGNSA. Trimming left V 5 bases short and J 8 bases short, with 12 bases between. This CDR3 is built from 12 residues. In nucleotides, the CDR3 is TGTGCCAGCAGCCCCCCGGGTGCGGAAGCTTTCTTT. Its protein product is CASSPPGAEAFF.

The chain is built from TRBV4-3 and TRBJ1-1; TRBD1 agrees at 9 bases. CDR3 length: 16 residues. Per the germline V gene, CDR1 is LGHNA and CDR2 is YSLEER. V lost 1 base to trimming and J lost 1 base; unmatched junction nucleotides: 4. The DNA of the CDR3 is TGCGCCAGCAGCCAAGCGGCGGACAGGGGGAACACTGAAGCTTTCTTT. Its translation is CASSQAADRGNTEAFF.

V is TRBV7-2 and J is TRBJ1-5; TRBD1 might be the D (5 bases). Germline V CDR1 and CDR2: SGHTA, FQGNSA. Deletions cut 3 bases from V and 1 base from J, with 10 bases between. The CDR3 spans 15 residues. The CDR3 nucleotides are TGTGCCAGCAGCTTCGGGACCTACAGCAATCAGCCCCAGCATTTT. This translates into CASSFGTYSNQPQHF.

J is TRBJ2-5 and V is TRBV6-6; possibly TRBD2 for D (5 bases). CDR3 length: 12 amino acids. Trimming took 6 bases from V and 5 from J, leaving 10 bases between them. The germline V gene has CDR1 MNHNY and CDR2 SVGAGI (reference sequence). The CDR3 here is CASSRSGETQYF. The CDR3 nucleotides are TGTGCCAGCAGCAGGTCGGGGGAGACCCAGTACTTC.

This clone turned up a few times. The rearrangement joins TRBV10-3 to TRBJ1-5; D unresolved. The CDR3 sequence is 13 residues long. Germline V gene lookup returns CDR1 ENHRY and CDR2 SYGVKD. Trimming left V 4 bases short and J 4 bases short, with 8 bases between. CDR3 sequence (DNA): TGTGCCATCAGTGCTGCCGGGAATCAGCCCCAGCATTTT. Protein sequence: CAISAAGNQPQHF.

V and J are TRBV29-1 and TRBJ2-3; D possibly uses TRBD1 or TRBD2 (5 bases each). Germline V gene sequence: CDR1 SQVTM, CDR2 ANQGSEA. The CDR3 consists of 14 residues. The germline V and J ends were trimmed by 6 bases and 1 base, with 14 bases remaining between them. CDR3 region: CSVERGVGTDTQYF. CDR3 bases: TGCAGCGTGGAAAGAGGGGTAGGCACAGATACGCAGTATTTT.

The V and J genes are TRBV30 and TRBJ2-7; either TRBD1 or TRBD2 may fit D (5 bases each). From germline, CDR1 is GTSNPN and CDR2 SVGIG (reference sequence). This CDR3 region has 14 residues. V lost 3 bases to trimming and J lost 0 bases, with 12 bases between them. CDR3 in amino acids: CAWREGTVSYEQYF. The CDR3 region has the DNA TGTGCCTGGAGAGAGGGGACCGTCTCCTACGAGCAGTACTTC.

The CDR3 loop is CASRRQGAPSGANVLTF. CDR3 sequence (DNA): TGTGCCAGTAGGCGACAGGGGGCGCCCTCTGGGGCCAACGTCCTGACTTTC. The chain has TRBV19 and TRBJ2-6; 10 bases are a match to TRBD1. With 6 bases clipped from V and 0 bases from J, the junction kept 5 bases outside the gene matches. The CDR3 sequence is 17 residues long. Germline V CDR1 and CDR2: LNHDA, SQIVND (reference sequence).

CDR3 loop: CSAASGGGTEAFF. CDR3 nucleotides: TGCAGCGCAGCTTCGGGAGGGGGCACTGAAGCTTTCTTT. The chain employs TRBV29-1 and TRBJ1-1; TRBD1 is a possible D gene (6 bases). Germline-derived CDR1 and CDR2 are SQVTM and ANQGSEA. Trimming removed 7 bases at V and 4 bases at J, with 16 bases between. The CDR3 sequence is 13 residues long. Full variable domain (outside the CDR3, taken from reference TRBV29-1 and TRBJ1-1): SAVISQKPSRDICQRGTSLTIQCQVDSQVTMMFWYRQQPGQSLTLIATANQGSEATYESGFVIDKFPISRPNLTFSTLTVSNMSPEDSSIYLCSAASGGGTEAFFGQGTRLTVV.

This chain uses TRBV19 with TRBJ1-1, with D possibly matching TRBD1 (5 bases). Germline V gene sequence: CDR1 LNHDA, CDR2 SQIVND (reference sequence). The CDR3 covers 14 residues. Trimming pared 10 bases from V and 6 bases from J, leaving 21 bases between. DNA for the CDR3: TGTGCCACCCTACACTCGGGGGTAAGGGCTGAAGCTTTCTTT. It encodes CATLHSGVRAEAFF. The whole variable domain, filled in from reference TRBV19 and TRBJ1-1, reads DGGITQSPKYLFRKEGQNVTLSCEQNLNHDAMYWYRQDPGQGLRLIYYSQIVNDFQKGDIAEGYSVSREKKESFPLTVTSAQKNPTAFYLCATLHSGVRAEAFFGQGTRLTVV.

V gene TRBV29-1 combines with J gene TRBJ2-7; 10 bases fit TRBD1. Germline assignment: CDR1 SQVTM and CDR2 ANQGSEA. Trimming removed 6 bases from V and 4 bases from J; junction bases left unmatched: 6. The CDR3 runs to 13 residues. As DNA, the CDR3 is TGCAGCGTAGCGACAGGGGGCCCTTACGAGCAGTACTTC. It is translated as CSVATGGPYEQYF.

In this sample, this clone turned up once. This sequence joins TRBV25-1 and TRBJ2-2; D gene ambiguous. The CDR3 loop spans 11 amino acids. CDR1 is MGHDK, CDR2 SYGVNS, per germline. The V end was cut by 1 base, the J end by 9 bases, with 3 bases between. CDR3 in amino acids: CASSEFRELFF. CDR3 DNA sequence: TGTGCCAGCAGTGAATTCCGGGAGCTGTTTTTT.

This chain connects TRBV6-5 to TRBJ1-2; no reliable D call. From germline, CDR1 is MNHEY and CDR2 SVGAGI. Trimming shortened V by 4 bases and J by 8 bases, and 14 bases separated the two germline ends. The CDR3 sequence is 13 residues long. CDR3 DNA sequence: TGTGCCAGCAGTTGGGCCAGCGAGGCGGGCTACACCTTC. The encoded protein is CASSWASEAGYTF.

The chain carries TRBV4-3 and TRBJ1-6; D is ambiguous. Germline V CDR1 and CDR2: LGHNA, YSLEER. With 4 bases removed from V and 4 bases from J, the gap between germline ends came to 11 bases. The CDR3 totals 15 residues. The CDR3 bases are TGCGCCAGCAGCCCCCAGTGGCGGTATAATTCACCCCTCCACTTT. As protein: CASSPQWRYNSPLHF.

V gene TRBV30 combines with J gene TRBJ1-1; possible D gene TRBD1, 5 bases. V lost 1 base and J 0 bases, leaving 12 bases between the germline ends. Per germline, CDR1 GTSNPN and CDR2 SVGIG (reference sequence). This CDR3 has 15 amino acids. DNA for the CDR3: TGTGCCTGGAGTGACCGGGGACTGATGAACACTGAAGCTTTCTTT. It codes for CAWSDRGLMNTEAFF.

Regarding this clone: This may arise from a read error, as a much more abundant clone is one base away. The V call is TRBV25-1, the J call TRBJ2-6; no definite D call. The CDR3 loop spans 13 amino acids. The V gene lost 3 bases and the J gene lost 2 bases, with 2 bases spanning the gap. Germline CDR1 is MGHDK and CDR2 is SYGVNS. CDR3 loop: CASSEAGANVLTF. The DNA for the CDR3 is TGTGCCAGCAGTGAGGCTGGGGCCAACGTCCTGACTTTC.

This sequence joins TRBV7-3 and TRBJ2-6; D is ambiguous. The germline V gene encodes CDR1 SGHTA and CDR2 FQGTGA. Deletions cut 2 bases from V and 1 base from J, with 3 bases between. The length of the CDR3 is 14 residues. The CDR3 region has the DNA TGTGCCAGCAGCTTAGGTTCTGGGGCCAACGTCCTGACTTTC. This encodes CASSLGSGANVLTF.

On this clone itself: This specimen includes other DNA sequences encoding the same CDR3. V is TRBV13 and J is TRBJ1-1; TRBD1 might be the D (5 bases). Germline V CDR1 and CDR2: PRHDT, FYEKMQ (reference sequence). V was clipped by 5 bases and J by 4 bases, with 8 bases between them. The CDR3 runs 12 residues. The DNA for the CDR3 is TGTGCCAGCAGCCTTAGGGGCACTGAAGCTTTCTTT. Protein: CASSLRGTEAFF. The variable domain in full, with the rest retrieved from reference TRBV13 and TRBJ1-1, is AAGVIQSPRHLIKEKRETATLKCYPIPRHDTVYWYQQGPGQDPQFLISFYEKMQSDKGSIPDRFSAQQFSDYHSELNMSSLELGDSALYFCASSLRGTEAFFGQGTRLTVV.

This chain links TRBV7-9 with TRBJ2-1, with TRBD2 matching 8 bases. The germline V gene encodes CDR1 SEHNR and CDR2 FQNEAQ (reference sequence). The CDR3 is 14 residues long. Trimming cost V 5 bases and J 7 bases; bases outside gene matches: 7. The CDR3 bases are TGTGCCAGCAGCCCGCTCGGGGGGGGTAATGAGCAGTTCTTC. It encodes CASSPLGGGNEQFF.